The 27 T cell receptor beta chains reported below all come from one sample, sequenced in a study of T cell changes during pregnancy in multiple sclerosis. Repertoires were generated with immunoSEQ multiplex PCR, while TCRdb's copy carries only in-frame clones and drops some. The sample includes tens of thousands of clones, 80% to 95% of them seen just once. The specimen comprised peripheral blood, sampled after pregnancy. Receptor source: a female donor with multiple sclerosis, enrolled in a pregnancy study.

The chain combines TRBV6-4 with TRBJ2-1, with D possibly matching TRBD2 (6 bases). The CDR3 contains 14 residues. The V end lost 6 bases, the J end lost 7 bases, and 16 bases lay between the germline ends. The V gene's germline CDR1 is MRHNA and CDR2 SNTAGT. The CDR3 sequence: CASRGEGAGNEQFF. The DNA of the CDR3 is TGTGCCAGCAGGGGTGAGGGTGCGGGGAATGAGCAGTTCTTC.

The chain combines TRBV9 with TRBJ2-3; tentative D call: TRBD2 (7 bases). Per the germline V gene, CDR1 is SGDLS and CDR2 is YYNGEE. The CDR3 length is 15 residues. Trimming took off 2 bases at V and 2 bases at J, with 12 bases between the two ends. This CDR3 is CASSVRGGVTDTQYF. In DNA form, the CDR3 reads TGTGCCAGCAGCGTTAGGGGGGGGGTCACAGATACGCAGTATTTT.

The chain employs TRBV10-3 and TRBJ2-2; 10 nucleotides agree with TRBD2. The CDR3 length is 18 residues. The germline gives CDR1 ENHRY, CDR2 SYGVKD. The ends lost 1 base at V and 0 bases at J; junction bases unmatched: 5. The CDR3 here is CAISEFSGGLANTGELFF. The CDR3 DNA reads TGTGCCATCAGTGAGTTTAGCGGGGGGCTCGCGAACACCGGGGAGCTGTTTTTT.

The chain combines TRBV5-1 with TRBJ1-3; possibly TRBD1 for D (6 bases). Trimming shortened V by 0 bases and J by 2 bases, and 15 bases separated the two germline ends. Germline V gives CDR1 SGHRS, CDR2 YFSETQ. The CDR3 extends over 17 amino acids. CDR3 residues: CASSLGGQGNAGNTIYF. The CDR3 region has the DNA TGCGCCAGCAGCTTGGGGGGTCAGGGGAATGCTGGAAACACCATATATTTT.

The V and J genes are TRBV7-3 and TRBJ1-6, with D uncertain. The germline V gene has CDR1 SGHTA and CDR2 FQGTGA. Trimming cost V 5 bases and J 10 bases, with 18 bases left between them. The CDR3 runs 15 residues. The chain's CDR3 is CASSPLLEGMSPLHF. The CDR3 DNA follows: TGTGCCAGCAGCCCCTTGTTAGAGGGAATGTCACCCCTCCACTTT.

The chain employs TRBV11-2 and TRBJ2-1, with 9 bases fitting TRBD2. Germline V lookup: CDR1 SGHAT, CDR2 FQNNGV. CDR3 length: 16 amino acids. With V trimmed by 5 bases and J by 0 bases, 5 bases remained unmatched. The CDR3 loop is CASSPSAGGSYNEQFF. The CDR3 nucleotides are TGTGCCAGCAGCCCGTCAGCGGGGGGCTCCTACAATGAGCAGTTCTTC.

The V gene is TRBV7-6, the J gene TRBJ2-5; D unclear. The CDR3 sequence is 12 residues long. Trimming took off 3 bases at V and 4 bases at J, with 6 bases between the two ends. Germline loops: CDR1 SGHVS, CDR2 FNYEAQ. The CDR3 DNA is TGTGCCAGCAGCTTCGTCGGAGAGACCCAGTACTTC. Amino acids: CASSFVGETQYF.

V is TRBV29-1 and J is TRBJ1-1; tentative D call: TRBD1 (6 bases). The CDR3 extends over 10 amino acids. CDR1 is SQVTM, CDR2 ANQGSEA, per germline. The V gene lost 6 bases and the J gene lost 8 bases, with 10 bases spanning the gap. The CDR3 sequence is CSVRTEEAFF. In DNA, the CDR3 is TGCAGCGTGCGGACAGAAGAAGCTTTCTTT. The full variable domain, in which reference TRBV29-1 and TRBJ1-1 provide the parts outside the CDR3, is SAVISQKPSRDICQRGTSLTIQCQVDSQVTMMFWYRQQPGQSLTLIATANQGSEATYESGFVIDKFPISRPNLTFSTLTVSNMSPEDSSIYLCSVRTEEAFFGQGTRLTVV.

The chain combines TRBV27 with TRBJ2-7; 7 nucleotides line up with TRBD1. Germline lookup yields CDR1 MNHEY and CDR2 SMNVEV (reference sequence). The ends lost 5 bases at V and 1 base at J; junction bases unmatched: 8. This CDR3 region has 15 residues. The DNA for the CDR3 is TGTGCCAGCAGTCCTACAGGGGTTTGGTCCTACGAGCAGTACTTC. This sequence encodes CASSPTGVWSYEQYF.

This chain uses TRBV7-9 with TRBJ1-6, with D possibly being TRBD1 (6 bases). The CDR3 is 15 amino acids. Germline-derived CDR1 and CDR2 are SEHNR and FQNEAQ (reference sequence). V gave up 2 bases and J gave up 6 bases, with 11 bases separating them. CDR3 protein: CASSLLSQGNSPLHF. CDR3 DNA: TGTGCCAGCAGCTTATTGTCACAGGGTAATTCACCCCTCCACTTT.

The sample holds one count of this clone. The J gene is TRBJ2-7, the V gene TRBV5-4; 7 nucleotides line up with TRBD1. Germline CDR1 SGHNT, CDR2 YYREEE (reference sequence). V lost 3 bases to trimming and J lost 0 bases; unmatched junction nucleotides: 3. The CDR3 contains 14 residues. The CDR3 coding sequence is TGTGCCAGCAGCTCGACAGGGATCTCCTACGAGCAGTACTTC. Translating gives CASSSTGISYEQYF.

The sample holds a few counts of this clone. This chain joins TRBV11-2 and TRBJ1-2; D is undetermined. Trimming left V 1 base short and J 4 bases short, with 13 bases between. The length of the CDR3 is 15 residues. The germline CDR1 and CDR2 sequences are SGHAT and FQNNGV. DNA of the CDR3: TGTGCCAGCAGCTTAGCGTCAGACACGCCCTATGGCTACACCTTC. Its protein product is CASSLASDTPYGYTF.

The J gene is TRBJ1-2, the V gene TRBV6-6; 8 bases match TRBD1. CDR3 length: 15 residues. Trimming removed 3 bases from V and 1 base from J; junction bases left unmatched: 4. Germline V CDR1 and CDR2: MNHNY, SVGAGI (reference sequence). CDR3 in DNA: TGTGCCAGCAGTTATCAGGGGGCCATTAACTATGGCTACACCTTC. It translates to CASSYQGAINYGYTF.

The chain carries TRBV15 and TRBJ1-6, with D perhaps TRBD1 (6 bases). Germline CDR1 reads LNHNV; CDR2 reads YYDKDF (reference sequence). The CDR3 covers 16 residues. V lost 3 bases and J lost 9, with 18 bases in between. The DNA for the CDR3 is TGTGCCACCAGCAGCCAGCCGACTACAGGGCTTTCACCCCTCCACTTT. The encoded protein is CATSSQPTTGLSPLHF.

This CDR3 is CASSRREISGNTIYF. In nucleotides, the CDR3 is TGTGCCAGCAGTAGACGGGAAATCTCTGGAAACACCATATATTTT. The chain carries TRBV9 and TRBJ1-3; D ambiguous. The CDR3 contains 15 residues. Germline assignment: CDR1 SGDLS and CDR2 YYNGEE. The ends were cut back, 5 bases at V and 0 bases at J, with 12 bases in the middle. Full variable domain (rest looked up from reference TRBV9 and TRBJ1-3): DSGVTQTPKHLITATGQRVTLRCSPRSGDLSVYWYQQSLDQGLQFLIQYYNGEERAKGNILERFSAQQFPDLHSELNLSSLELGDSALYFCASSRREISGNTIYFGEGSWLTVV.

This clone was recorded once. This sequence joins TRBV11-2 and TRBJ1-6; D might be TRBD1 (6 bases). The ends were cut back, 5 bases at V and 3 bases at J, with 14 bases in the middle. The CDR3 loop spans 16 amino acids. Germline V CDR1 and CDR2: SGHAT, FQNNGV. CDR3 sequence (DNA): TGTGCCAGCAGCATGACAGGAGGAGGCTATAATTCACCCCTCCACTTT. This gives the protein CASSMTGGGYNSPLHF.

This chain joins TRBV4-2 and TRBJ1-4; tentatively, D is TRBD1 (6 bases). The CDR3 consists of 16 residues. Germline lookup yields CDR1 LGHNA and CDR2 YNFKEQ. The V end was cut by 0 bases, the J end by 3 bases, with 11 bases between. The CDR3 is CASSQDRGGANEKLFF. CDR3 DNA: TGTGCCAGCAGCCAAGATAGAGGGGGAGCTAATGAAAAACTGTTTTTT.

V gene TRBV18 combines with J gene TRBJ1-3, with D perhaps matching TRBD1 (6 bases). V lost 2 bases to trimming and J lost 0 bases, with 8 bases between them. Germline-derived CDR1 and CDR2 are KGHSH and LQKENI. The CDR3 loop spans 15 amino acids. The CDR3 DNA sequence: TGTGCCAGCTCACCAGGGGGCATCTCTGGAAACACCATATATTTT. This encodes CASSPGGISGNTIYF.

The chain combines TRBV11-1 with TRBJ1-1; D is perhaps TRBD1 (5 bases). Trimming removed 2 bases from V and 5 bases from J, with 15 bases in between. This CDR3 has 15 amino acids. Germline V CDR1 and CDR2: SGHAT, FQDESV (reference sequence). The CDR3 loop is CASSLMGGMVTEAFF. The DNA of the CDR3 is TGTGCCAGCAGCTTAATGGGGGGGATGGTTACTGAAGCTTTCTTT.

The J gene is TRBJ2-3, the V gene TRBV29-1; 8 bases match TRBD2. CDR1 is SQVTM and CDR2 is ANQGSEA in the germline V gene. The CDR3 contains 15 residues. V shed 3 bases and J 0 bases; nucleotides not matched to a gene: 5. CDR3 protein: CSVDNSGASTDTQYF. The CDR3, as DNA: TGCAGCGTTGACAATAGCGGGGCCAGCACAGATACGCAGTATTTT.

CDR3 DNA sequence: TGTGCCATCAGCCCCGGACAGATCAACACTGAAGCTTTCTTT. Translation: CAISPGQINTEAFF. J is TRBJ1-1 and V is TRBV10-3; tentative D call: TRBD1 (6 bases). The CDR3 contains 14 residues. Germline CDR1 ENHRY, CDR2 SYGVKD. V lost 6 bases to trimming and J lost 2 bases, with 13 bases between them.

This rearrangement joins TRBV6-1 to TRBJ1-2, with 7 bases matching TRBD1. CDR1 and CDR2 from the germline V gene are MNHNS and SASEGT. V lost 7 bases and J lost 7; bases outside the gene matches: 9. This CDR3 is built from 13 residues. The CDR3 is CASTLDRVGGYTF. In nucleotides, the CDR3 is TGTGCCAGCACCCTAGACAGGGTGGGTGGCTACACCTTC.

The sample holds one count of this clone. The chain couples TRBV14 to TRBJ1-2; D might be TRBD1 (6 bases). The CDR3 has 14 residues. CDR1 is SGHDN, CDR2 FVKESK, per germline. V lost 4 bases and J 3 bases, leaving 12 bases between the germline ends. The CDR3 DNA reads TGTGCCAGCAGCCGGGCGGCAGGGGACTATGGCTACACCTTC. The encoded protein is CASSRAAGDYGYTF.

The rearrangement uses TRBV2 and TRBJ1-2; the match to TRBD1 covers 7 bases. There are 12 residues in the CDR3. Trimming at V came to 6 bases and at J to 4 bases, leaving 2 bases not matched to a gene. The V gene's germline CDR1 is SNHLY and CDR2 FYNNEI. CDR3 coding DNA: TGTGCCAGCAGGGGGGACAGCTATGGCTACACCTTC. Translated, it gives CASRGDSYGYTF.

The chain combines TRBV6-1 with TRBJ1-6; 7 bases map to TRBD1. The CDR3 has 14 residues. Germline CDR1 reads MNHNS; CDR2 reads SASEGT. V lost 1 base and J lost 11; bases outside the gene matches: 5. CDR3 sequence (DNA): TGTGCCAGCAGTGAAGTGGCAGGGGGAACACCCCTCCACTTT. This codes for CASSEVAGGTPLHF.

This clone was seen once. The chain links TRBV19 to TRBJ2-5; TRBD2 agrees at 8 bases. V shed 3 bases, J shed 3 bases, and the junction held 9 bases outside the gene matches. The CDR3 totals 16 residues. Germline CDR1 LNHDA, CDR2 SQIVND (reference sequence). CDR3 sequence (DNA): TGTGCCAGTAGTATTCAGAGACTAGCGCTGGAAGAGACCCAGTACTTC. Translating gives CASSIQRLALEETQYF.

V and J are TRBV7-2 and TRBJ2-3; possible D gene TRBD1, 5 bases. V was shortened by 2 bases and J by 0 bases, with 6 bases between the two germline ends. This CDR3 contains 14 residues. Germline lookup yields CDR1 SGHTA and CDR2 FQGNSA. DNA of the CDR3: TGTGCCAGCAGCTTACAGGGTAGCACAGATACGCAGTATTTT. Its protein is CASSLQGSTDTQYF.